This is a list of T cell receptor beta chains from one sample in a study of CD8+CD57+ T cells in acquired aplastic anemia. TCRdb reanalysed the reads using MiXCR and keeps one entry per CDR3 protein. In the table there are more than 150,000 distinct CDR3 sequences, around 50% of which are singletons. Sample: sorted CD4+, CD8+, or CD8+CD57+ T cells (not recorded which) from PBMCs. Source of these receptors: a human donor with aplastic anemia. Each CDR3 is given with its conserved first and last residue. A D gene is named only where the DNA matches it firmly. Clone sizes are given selectively: once, few, many, or a class where the clone is expanded.

. | few | TRBJ2-5 | TRBV5-4 | TGTGCCAGCAGCTTTGGCGGGGAGGAGACCCGGTACTTC | CASSFGGEETRYF
. | . | TRBJ2-2 | TRBV30 | TGTGCCTGGAGCCTGGACCATCGGGACACCGGGGAGCTGTTTTTT | CAWSLDHRDTGELFF
TRBD2 | many | TRBJ2-7 | TRBV20-1 | TGCAGTGTTGACGTGCGGCTAGCGGGGTCGGGCGAGCAGTACTTC | CSVDVRLAGSGEQYF
TRBD1 | many | TRBJ2-7 | TRBV12-3/TRBV12-4 | TGTGCCAGCAGTTCCGGGACAGGGTGGAACGAGCAGTACTTC | CASSSGTGWNEQYF
TRBD2 | . | TRBJ2-7 | TRBV20-1 | TGCAGTGCTTCCCGGACTAGCGGGGGGTTTCCGATCTGCGAGCAGTACTTC | CSASRTSGGFPICEQYF
TRBD1 | . | TRBJ2-7 | TRBV7-3 | TGTGCCAGCAGCCTGACAGGGGGCAACGAGCAGTACTTC | CASSLTGGNEQYF
TRBD1 | . | TRBJ1-6 | TRBV24-1 | TGTGCCACCAGCTTGGGACAGTCCAATTCACCCCTCCACTTT | CATSLGQSNSPLHF
. | once | TRBJ2-1 | TRBV3-1 | TGTGCCAGCAGCCTCAACCCGACGGAGAATGAGCAGTTCTTC | CASSLNPTENEQFF
. | . | TRBJ1-6 | TRBV5-5 | TGTGCCAGCAGCTTGGTAGGGAGTGGGTCACCCCTCCACTTT | CASSLVGSGSPLHF
TRBD1 | . | TRBJ2-5 | TRBV14 | TGTGCCAGCAGCCAATACGGGACAGAAGAGACCCAGTACTTC | CASSQYGTEETQYF
. | . | TRBJ1-5 | TRBV11-2 | TGTGCCAGCAGCTTAGACACAGCCACCAACAATCAGCCCCAGCATTTT | CASSLDTATNNQPQHF
. | . | TRBJ2-6 | TRBV24-1 | TGTGCCACCAGGGCTTCTGGGGCCAACGTCCTGACTTTC | CATRASGANVLTF
. | . | TRBJ1-5 | TRBV19 | TGTGCCAGTACCGAGGCCCAGAAGCCCCAGCATTTT | CASTEAQKPQHF
. | . | TRBJ2-6 | TRBV10-2 | TGCGCCAGCAGTGATGAGCAGGTACGCTCTGGGGCCAACGTCCTGACTTTC | CASSDEQVRSGANVLTF
. | many | TRBJ2-3 | TRBV19 | TGTGCCAGTACCCACGGGGCCGACACAGATACGCAGTATTTT | CASTHGADTDTQYF
. | many | TRBJ2-7 | TRBV19 | TGTGCCAGTAGATCCAGGGACGGGGCCTCTATCGAGCAGTACTTC | CASRSRDGASIEQYF
. | . | TRBJ2-1 | TRBV15 | TGTGCCACCAGCGGGGACTGGAGTGAGCAGTTCTTC | CATSGDWSEQFF
. | . | TRBJ2-3 | TRBV15 | TGTGCCACCAGCAGGAGGGGGGGCATCACAGATACGCAGTATTTT | CATSRRGGITDTQYF
. | . | TRBJ1-3 | TRBV19 | TGTGCCAGTAGTATATCCGCGGGAAACACCATATATTTT | CASSISAGNTIYF
. | . | TRBJ1-1 | TRBV10-3 | TGTGCCATCAGCGCCCTTGGGACTGAAGCTTTCTTT | CAISALGTEAFF
TRBD1 | many | TRBJ2-7 | TRBV12-3/TRBV12-4 | TGTGCCAGCAGCTCAGACGGGACAGGGGGCATCTACGAGCAGTACTTC | CASSSDGTGGIYEQYF
TRBD2 | many | TRBJ2-3 | TRBV7-3 | TGTGCCAGCAGCCCCACGGGGGGGGGGGATACGCAGTATTTT | CASSPTGGGDTQYF
TRBD2 | few | TRBJ2-1 | TRBV25-1 | TGTGCCAGCAGTCGGCACTCGACGGGGGGGAGTTACAATGAGCAGTTCTTC | CASSRHSTGGSYNEQFF
TRBD2 | many | TRBJ2-1 | TRBV7-9 | TGTGCCAGCAGCTTAGAGAAGACTAGCCCCTACAATGAGCAGTTCTTC | CASSLEKTSPYNEQFF
TRBD1 | . | TRBJ2-7 | TRBV2 | TGTGCCAGCAGTGAAGGGACAGGCTATGCCTACGAGCAGTACTTC | CASSEGTGYAYEQYF
. | . | TRBJ2-1 | TRBV7-8 | TGTGCCAGCAGCACCCCTCCCTCCCGGGAGTTCTTC | CASSTPPSREFF